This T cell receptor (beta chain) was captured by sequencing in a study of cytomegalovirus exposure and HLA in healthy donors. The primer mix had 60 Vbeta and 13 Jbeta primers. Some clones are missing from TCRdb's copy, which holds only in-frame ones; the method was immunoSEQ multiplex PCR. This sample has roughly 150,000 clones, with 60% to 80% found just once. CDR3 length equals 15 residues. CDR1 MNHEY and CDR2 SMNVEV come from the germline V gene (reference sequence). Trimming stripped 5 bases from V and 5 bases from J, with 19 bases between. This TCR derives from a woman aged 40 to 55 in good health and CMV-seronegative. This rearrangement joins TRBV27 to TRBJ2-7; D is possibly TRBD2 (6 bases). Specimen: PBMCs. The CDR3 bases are TGTGCCAGCAGTCCCCCTGGGACTCCGCAGGACGAGCAGTACTTC. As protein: CASSPPGTPQDEQYF.